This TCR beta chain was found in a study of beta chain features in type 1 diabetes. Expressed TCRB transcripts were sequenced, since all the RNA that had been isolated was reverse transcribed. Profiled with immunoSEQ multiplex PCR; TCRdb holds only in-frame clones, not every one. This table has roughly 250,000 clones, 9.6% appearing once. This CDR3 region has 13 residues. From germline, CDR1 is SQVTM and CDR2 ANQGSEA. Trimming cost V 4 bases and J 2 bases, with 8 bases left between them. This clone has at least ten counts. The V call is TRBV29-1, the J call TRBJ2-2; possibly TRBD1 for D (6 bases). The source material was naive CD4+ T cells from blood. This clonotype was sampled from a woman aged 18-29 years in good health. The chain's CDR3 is CSVGQANTGELFF. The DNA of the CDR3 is TGCAGCGTTGGACAGGCCAACACCGGGGAGCTGTTTTTT.